These 7 T cell receptor beta chains were sequenced from one sample in a study of low-dose radiotherapy and immunotherapy resistance in tumors. The sample's time point: before trial treatment. Both TCRalpha and TCRbeta chains were reverse transcribed with V-gene-specific primers. TCRs were put through approximately 21 PCR cycles of amplification with Phusion. A constant-region primer and the V-primer adapter served as the primer pair. In TCRdb, the reads were re-called with MiXCR into one record per CDR3 protein. The data hold fewer than 90,000 distinct CDR3 sequences, with approximately 17% observed a single time. The input for sequencing was PBMCs, taken before treatment. The receptors shown here come from a male donor with prostate cancer.

The sample holds many counts of this clonotype. V usage is TRBV6-1 and J usage is TRBJ2-3; TRBD2 aligns across 8 bases. Germline loops: CDR1 MNHNS, CDR2 SASEGT. With V trimmed by 2 bases and J by 8 bases, 12 bases remained unmatched. CDR3 length: 16 amino acids. This CDR3 is CASSELTGGGPGTQYF. The CDR3 nucleotides are TGTGCCAGCAGTGAATTGACCGGCGGGGGGCCGGGTACGCAGTATTTT.

This clonotype was recorded at least ten times. The chain couples TRBV6-5 to TRBJ1-6; D is perhaps TRBD1 (5 bases). The V end was cut by 2 bases, the J end by 3 bases, with 8 bases between. The CDR3 consists of 15 residues. Germline lookup yields CDR1 MNHEY and CDR2 SVGAGI. The DNA of the CDR3 is TGTGCCAGCAGTTACACGGACAACTATAATTCACCCCTCCACTTT. Translation: CASSYTDNYNSPLHF.

This clonotype was observed many times. A read error may account for a junction end that differs from germline. V gene TRBV18 combines with J gene TRBJ1-5; 7 bases match TRBD1. Germline CDR1 reads KGHSH; CDR2 reads LQKENI. The CDR3 has 15 amino acids. CDR3 in DNA: TGTGTCAGCTCACCGTCGGACAGGATCAATCAGCCCCAGCATTTT. It encodes CVSSPSDRINQPQHF.

This clonotype was seen repeatedly, ten times or more. The V and J genes are TRBV6-2 or TRBV6-3 and TRBJ2-7; the D is unclear. Trimming pared 8 bases from V and 3 bases from J, leaving 11 bases between. The germline gives CDR1 MNHEY, CDR2 SVGEGT. The CDR3 is 12 amino acids. The CDR3 is CASGPGGYEQYF. The DNA of the CDR3 is TGTGCCAGCGGCCCCGGCGGCTACGAGCAGTACTTC.

This chain links TRBV2 with TRBJ2-1; D gene unclear. The ends were cut back, 3 bases at V and 0 bases at J, with 9 bases in the middle. Looked up from germline, CDR1 is SNHLY and CDR2 is FYNNEI. The CDR3 runs 15 residues. CDR3 coding DNA: TGTGCCAGCAGTGATTGGGGTGGCTCCTACAATGAGCAGTTCTTC. Its translation: CASSDWGGSYNEQFF.

This clonotype was detected ten times or more. The chain has TRBV5-5 and TRBJ2-1, with unresolved D. The CDR3 extends over 14 amino acids. Per germline, CDR1 SGHKS and CDR2 YYEKEE (reference sequence). The V end lost 3 bases, the J end lost 7 bases, and 14 bases lay between the germline ends. CDR3 in amino acids: CASSSSVAPNEQFF. CDR3 bases: TGTGCCAGCAGCTCCTCGGTGGCTCCAAATGAGCAGTTCTTC.

This clonotype was detected only once. A far larger clone differs by one base, so this is likely a read error. This CDR3 reads CATSRQTVGPPKETQFF. CDR3 in DNA: TGTGCCACCAGCAGACAGACAGTCGGACCGCCCAAGGAGACCCAGTTCTTC. The chain is built from TRBV15 and TRBJ2-1, with D possibly being TRBD1 (5 bases). The CDR3 covers 17 residues. The germline V and J ends were trimmed by 2 bases and 13 bases, with 27 bases remaining between them. CDR1 is LNHNV and CDR2 is YYDKDF in the germline V gene (reference sequence).